This TCR beta chain was profiled in a study of T cells in Graves' hyperthyroidism and ophthalmopathy. The CDR3 is made up of 15 amino acids. V lost 4 bases and J lost 3; bases outside the gene matches: 3. In germline, CDR1 is SGDLS, CDR2 YYNGEE. This clonotype has a handful of counts. RNA transcripts yielded amplified TCR beta CDR3 regions. The HTBI primer set served for first-round RT-PCR of the TCR CDR3. MiXCR, applied by TCRdb to the multiplex PCR reads, yields one record per CDR3 protein. Of over 250,000 distinct CDR3 sequences in the sample, approximately 15% are singletons; the top ten hold almost 35%.

The TCR comes from a woman in her 40s with Graves' ophthalmopathy. The chain couples TRBV9 to TRBJ2-6, with 8 bases fitting TRBD1. Material: blood. The CDR3 bases are TGTGCCAGCAGCCCAGGGGGCGGTGGGGCCAACGTCCTGACTTTC. Translated, it gives CASSPGGGGANVLTF.